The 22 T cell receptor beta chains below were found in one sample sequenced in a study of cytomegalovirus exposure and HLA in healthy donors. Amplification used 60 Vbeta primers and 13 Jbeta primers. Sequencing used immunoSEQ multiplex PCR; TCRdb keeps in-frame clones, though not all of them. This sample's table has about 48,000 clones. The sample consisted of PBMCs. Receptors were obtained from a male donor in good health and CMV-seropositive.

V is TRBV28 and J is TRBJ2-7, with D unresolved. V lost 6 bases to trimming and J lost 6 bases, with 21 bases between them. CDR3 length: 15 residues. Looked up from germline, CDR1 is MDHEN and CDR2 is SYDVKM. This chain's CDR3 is CASSDFGYSAIEQYF. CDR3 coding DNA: TGTGCCAGCAGCGACTTTGGATACTCGGCCATCGAGCAGTACTTC.

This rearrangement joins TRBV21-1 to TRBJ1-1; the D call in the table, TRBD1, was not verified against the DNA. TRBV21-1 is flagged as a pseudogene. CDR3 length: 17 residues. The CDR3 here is CASSLQRTGGLYTEAFF. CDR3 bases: TGTGCCAGCAGCTTACAGAGAACAGGGGGCTTGTATACTGAAGCTTTCTTT.

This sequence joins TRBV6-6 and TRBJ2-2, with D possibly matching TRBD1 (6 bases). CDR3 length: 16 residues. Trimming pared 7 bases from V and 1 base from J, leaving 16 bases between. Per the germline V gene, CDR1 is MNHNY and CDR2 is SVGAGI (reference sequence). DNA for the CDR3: TGTGCCAGCATCCCCCCTTGGACAGAGAACACCGGGGAGCTGTTTTTT. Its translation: CASIPPWTENTGELFF.

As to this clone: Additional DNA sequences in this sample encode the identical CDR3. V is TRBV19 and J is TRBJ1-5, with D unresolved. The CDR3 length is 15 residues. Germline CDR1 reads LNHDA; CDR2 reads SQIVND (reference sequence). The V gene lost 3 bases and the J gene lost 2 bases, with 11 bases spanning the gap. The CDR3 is CASSIGYRGNQPQHF. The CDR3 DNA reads TGTGCCAGTAGTATTGGTTACAGAGGCAATCAGCCCCAGCATTTT.

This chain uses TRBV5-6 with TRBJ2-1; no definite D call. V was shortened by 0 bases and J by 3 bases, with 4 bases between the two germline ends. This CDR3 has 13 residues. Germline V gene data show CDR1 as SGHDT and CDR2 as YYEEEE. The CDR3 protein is CASSLGLYNEQFF. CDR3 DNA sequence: TGTGCCAGCAGCTTGGGGCTCTACAATGAGCAGTTCTTC. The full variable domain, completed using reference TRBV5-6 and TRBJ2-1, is DAGVTQSPTHLIKTRGQQVTLRCSPKSGHDTVSWYQQALGQGPQFIFQYYEEEERQRGNFPDRFSGHQFPNYSSELNVNALLLGDSALYLCASSLGLYNEQFFGPGTRLTVL.

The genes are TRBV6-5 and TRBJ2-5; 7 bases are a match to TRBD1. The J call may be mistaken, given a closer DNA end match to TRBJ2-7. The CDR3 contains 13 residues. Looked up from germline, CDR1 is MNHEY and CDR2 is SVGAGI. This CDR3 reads CASRETGTYEQYF. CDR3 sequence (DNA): TGTGCCAGCAGGGAGACAGGGACCTACGAGCAGTACTTC.

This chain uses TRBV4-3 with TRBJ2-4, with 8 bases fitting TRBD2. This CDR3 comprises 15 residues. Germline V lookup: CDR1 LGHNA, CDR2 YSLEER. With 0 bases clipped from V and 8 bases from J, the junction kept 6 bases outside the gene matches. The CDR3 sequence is CASSQEGTRGDIQYF. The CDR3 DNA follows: TGCGCCAGCAGCCAAGAAGGGACTAGGGGGGACATTCAGTACTTC.

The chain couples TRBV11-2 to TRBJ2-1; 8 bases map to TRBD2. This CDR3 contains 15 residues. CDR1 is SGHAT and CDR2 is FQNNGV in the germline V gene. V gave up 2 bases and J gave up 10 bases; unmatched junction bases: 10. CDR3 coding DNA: TGTGCCAGCAGCTTAATGAGGTGGGCTAGCGGGGAGCAGTTCTTC. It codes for CASSLMRWASGEQFF.

Written as DNA, the CDR3 is TGTGCCAGCAGCGGATTAGCGGGGCCTAACTACAATGAGCAGTTCTTC. The encoded protein is CASSGLAGPNYNEQFF. The J gene is TRBJ2-1, the V gene TRBV9; 8 positions match TRBD2. This CDR3 is 16 amino acids long. CDR1 is SGDLS and CDR2 is YYNGEE in the germline V gene. V gave up 3 bases and J gave up 3 bases; unmatched junction bases: 8. Filled out from reference TRBV9 and TRBJ2-1, the complete variable domain reads DSGVTQTPKHLITATGQRVTLRCSPRSGDLSVYWYQQSLDQGLQFLIQYYNGEERAKGNILERFSAQQFPDLHSELNLSSLELGDSALYFCASSGLAGPNYNEQFFGPGTRLTVL.

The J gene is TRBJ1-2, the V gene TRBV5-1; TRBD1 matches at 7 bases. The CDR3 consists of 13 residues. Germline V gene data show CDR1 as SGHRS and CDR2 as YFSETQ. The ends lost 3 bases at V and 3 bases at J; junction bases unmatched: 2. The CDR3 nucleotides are TGCGCCAGCAGCTCTGGGACAGACTATGGCTACACCTTC. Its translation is CASSSGTDYGYTF.

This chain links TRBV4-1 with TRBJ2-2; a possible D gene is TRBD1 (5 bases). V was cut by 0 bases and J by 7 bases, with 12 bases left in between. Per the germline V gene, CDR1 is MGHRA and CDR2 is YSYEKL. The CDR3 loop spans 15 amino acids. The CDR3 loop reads CASSQEMGRGGELFF. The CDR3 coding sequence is TGCGCCAGCAGCCAAGAGATGGGGCGCGGCGGGGAGCTGTTTTTT.

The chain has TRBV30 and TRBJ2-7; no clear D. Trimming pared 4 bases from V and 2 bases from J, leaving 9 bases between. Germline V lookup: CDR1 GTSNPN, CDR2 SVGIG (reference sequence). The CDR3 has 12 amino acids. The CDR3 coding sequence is TGTGCCTGGACGAGACTTCCCTACGAGCAGTACTTC. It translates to CAWTRLPYEQYF.

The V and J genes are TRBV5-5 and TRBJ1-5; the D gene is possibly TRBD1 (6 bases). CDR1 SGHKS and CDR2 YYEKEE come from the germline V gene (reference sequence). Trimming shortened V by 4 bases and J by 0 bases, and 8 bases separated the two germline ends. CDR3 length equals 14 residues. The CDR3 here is CASSHRVSNQPQHF. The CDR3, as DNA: TGTGCCAGCAGCCACAGGGTTAGCAATCAGCCCCAGCATTTT. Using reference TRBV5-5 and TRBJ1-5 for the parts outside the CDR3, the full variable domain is DAGVTQSPTHLIKTRGQQVTLRCSPISGHKSVSWYQQVLGQGPQFIFQYYEKEERGRGNFPDRFSARQFPNYSSELNVNALLLGDSALYLCASSHRVSNQPQHFGDGTRLSIL.

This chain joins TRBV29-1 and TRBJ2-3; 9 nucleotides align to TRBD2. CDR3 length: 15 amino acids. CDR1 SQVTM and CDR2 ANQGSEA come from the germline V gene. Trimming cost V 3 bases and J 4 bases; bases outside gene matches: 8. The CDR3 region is CSVEVSGGPSDTQYF. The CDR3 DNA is TGCAGCGTTGAGGTTAGCGGGGGCCCTTCAGATACGCAGTATTTT.

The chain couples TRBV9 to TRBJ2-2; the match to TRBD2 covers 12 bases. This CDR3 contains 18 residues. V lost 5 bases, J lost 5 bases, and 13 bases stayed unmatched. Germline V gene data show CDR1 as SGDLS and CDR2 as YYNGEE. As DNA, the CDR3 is TGTGCCAGCAGTAGAGGACTAGCGGGGATCAGCCCGACCGGGGAGCTGTTTTTT. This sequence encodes CASSRGLAGISPTGELFF.

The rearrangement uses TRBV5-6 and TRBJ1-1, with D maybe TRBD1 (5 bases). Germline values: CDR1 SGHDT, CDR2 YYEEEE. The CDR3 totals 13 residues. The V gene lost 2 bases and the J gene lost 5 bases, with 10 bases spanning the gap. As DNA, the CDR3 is TGTGCCAGCAGCTTCAGGTCAGGGACTGAAGCTTTCTTT. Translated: CASSFRSGTEAFF.

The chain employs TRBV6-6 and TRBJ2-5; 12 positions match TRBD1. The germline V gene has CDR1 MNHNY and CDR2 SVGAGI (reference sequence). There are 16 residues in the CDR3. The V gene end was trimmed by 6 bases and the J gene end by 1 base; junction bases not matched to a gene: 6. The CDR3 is CASRLRDRGLQETQYF. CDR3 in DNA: TGTGCCAGCAGACTCCGGGACAGGGGGCTCCAAGAGACCCAGTACTTC.

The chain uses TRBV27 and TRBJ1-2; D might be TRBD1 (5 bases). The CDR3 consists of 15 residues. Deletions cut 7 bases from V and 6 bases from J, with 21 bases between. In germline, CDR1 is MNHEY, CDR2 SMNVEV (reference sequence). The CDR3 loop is CASTPWGSRENGYTF. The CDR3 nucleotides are TGTGCCAGCACTCCTTGGGGGTCGCGGGAAAATGGCTACACCTTC.

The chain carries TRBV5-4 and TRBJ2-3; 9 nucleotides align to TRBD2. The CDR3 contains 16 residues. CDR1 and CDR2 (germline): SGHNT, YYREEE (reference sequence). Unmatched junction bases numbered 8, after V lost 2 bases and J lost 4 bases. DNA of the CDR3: TGTGCCAGCAGCTTCCGTGCGGGGGGGCGTGCAGATACGCAGTATTTT. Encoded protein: CASSFRAGGRADTQYF.

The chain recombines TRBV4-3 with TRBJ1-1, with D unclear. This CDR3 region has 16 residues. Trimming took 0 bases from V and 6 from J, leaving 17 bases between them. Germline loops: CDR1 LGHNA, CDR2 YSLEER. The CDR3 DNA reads TGCGCCAGCAGCCAAGATCTAGGGCGGTCCGGGGCTGAAGCTTTCTTT. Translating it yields CASSQDLGRSGAEAFF.

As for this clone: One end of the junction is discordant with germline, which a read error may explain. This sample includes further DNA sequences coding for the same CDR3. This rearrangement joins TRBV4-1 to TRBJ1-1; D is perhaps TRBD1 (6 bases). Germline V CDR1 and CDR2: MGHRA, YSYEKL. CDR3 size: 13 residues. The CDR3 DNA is TGTGCCAGCAGCCAAGCTAGGGGGACTGAAGCTTTCTTT. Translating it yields CASSQARGTEAFF.

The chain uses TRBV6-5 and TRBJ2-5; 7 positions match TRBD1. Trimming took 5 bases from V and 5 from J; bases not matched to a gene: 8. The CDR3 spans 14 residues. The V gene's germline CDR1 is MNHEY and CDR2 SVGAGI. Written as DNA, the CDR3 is TGTGCCAGCAGTGCCCGGACAGGCTGGGAGACCCAGTACTTC. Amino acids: CASSARTGWETQYF.